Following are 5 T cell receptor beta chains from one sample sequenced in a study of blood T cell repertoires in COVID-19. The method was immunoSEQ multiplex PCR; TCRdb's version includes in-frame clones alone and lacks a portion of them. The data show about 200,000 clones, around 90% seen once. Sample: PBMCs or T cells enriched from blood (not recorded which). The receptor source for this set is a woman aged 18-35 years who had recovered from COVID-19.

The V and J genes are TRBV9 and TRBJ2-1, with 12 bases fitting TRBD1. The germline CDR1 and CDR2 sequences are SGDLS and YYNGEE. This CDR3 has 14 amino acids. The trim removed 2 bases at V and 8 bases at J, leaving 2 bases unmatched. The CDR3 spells CASSVGQGAYEQFF. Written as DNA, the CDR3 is TGTGCCAGCAGCGTGGGACAGGGGGCCTATGAGCAGTTCTTC. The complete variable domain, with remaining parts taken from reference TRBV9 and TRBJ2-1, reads DSGVTQTPKHLITATGQRVTLRCSPRSGDLSVYWYQQSLDQGLQFLIQYYNGEERAKGNILERFSAQQFPDLHSELNLSSLELGDSALYFCASSVGQGAYEQFFGPGTRLTVL.

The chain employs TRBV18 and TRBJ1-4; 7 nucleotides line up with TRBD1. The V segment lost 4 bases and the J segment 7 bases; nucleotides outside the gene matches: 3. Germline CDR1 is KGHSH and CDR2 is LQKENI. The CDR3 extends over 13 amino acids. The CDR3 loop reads CASSLDRVEKLFF. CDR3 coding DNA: TGTGCCAGCTCACTTGACAGGGTTGAAAAACTGTTTTTT.

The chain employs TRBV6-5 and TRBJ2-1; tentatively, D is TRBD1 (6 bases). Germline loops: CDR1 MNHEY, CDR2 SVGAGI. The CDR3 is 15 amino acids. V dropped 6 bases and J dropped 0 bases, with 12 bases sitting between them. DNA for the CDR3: TGTGCCAGCAGGATTGACAGGAGCTCCTACAATGAGCAGTTCTTC. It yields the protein CASRIDRSSYNEQFF.

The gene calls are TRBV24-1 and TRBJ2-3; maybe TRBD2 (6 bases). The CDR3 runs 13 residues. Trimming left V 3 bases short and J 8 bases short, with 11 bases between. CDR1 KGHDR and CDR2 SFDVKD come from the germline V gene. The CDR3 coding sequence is TGTGCCACCAGTGATAAGGGACTCTTTACGCAGTATTTT. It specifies CATSDKGLFTQYF.

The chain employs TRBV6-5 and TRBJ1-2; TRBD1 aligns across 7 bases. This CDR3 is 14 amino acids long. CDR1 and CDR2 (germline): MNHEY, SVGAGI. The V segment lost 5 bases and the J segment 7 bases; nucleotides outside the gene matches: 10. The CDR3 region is CASSTSGGYGGYTF. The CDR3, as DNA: TGTGCCAGCAGTACATCAGGGGGATATGGTGGCTACACCTTC.